This T cell receptor (beta chain) emerged from a study of CD8+CD57+ T cells in acquired aplastic anemia. The CDR3 sequence is 13 residues long. Germline CDR1 and CDR2: DFQATT and SNEGSKA (reference sequence). Patients sequenced had flow cytometry evidence of CD8+CD57+ cell expansion. Researchers used genomic DNA as the template to profile TCR beta VDJ and CDR3. TCRdb redid the calling of the reads with MiXCR, one entry per CDR3 protein. The data show hundreds of thousands of distinct CDR3 sequences, over 40% seen once. This clonotype was obtained from a human donor with aplastic anemia. Sequencing input: sorted CD4+, CD8+, or CD8+CD57+ T cells (not recorded which) from PBMCs. J is TRBJ1-4 and V is TRBV20-1, with 8 bases lining up with TRBD1. The CDR3 reads CSLDGQGAEKLFF. The CDR3 coding sequence is TGCAGCCTCGACGGACAGGGAGCTGAAAAACTGTTTTTT.